This TCR beta chain comes out of a study of shared clonotypes between healthy human individuals. Study overall: CD4 naive cells filled three plates per donor, CD4 memory three, CD8 naive two and CD8 memory one. Regarding the study as a whole: Relative to clonotypes present in all four donors, those not shared had lower generation probabilities. In general, naive subsets displayed greater estimated richness than memory subsets did.

With respect to this clone: Its antigen is unknown.

J was trimmed by 4 bases and V by 4 bases; bases with no gene match: 9. Germline V gene sequence: CDR1 SGHRS, CDR2 YFSETQ. This CDR3 is 17 amino acids long. Measured with immunoSEQ multiplex PCR; TCRdb has only the in-frame clones, and not every one. The top ten hold approximately 0.39% of the sample, which has a few million clones, around 92% seen once. The TCR was taken from a man younger than 30 in good health. Some clones in this sample may be carry-over from other donors' samples. The specimen sequenced was naive CD4+ T cells from PBMCs. Described subset: CD45RA+ positively selected. V and J are TRBV5-1 and TRBJ2-7, with TRBD2 matching 15 bases. The CDR3 DNA follows: TGCGCCAGCAGCCAGGGACTAGCGGGAGGAGGTCAATACGAGCAGTACTTC. Protein sequence: CASSQGLAGGGQYEQYF.